Presented here are 9 T cell receptor beta chains from one specimen sequenced in a study of blood T cell repertoires in COVID-19. TCRdb's copy holds only in-frame clones and misses some; the assay was immunoSEQ multiplex PCR. Here the sample spans 150,000 or so clones, under 90% being singletons. Sequenced material: peripheral blood. The source is a human donor in a cohort sampled during active COVID-19.

The rearrangement links TRBV7-7 to TRBJ2-1; 9 bases are a match to TRBD2. The junction had 7 bases not matched to a gene; V was cut back by 5 bases and J by 2 bases. The CDR3 is made up of 16 amino acids. Germline V lookup: CDR1 SSHAT, CDR2 FNYEAQ (reference sequence). In DNA form, the CDR3 reads TGTGCCAGCAGCCCCTTGGCTAGCGGGGCCTACAATGAGCAGTTCTTC. This gives the protein CASSPLASGAYNEQFF.

This clone was observed once. The rearrangement joins TRBV5-1 to TRBJ2-3; a weak D match, TRBD2 (7 bases). Germline lookup yields CDR1 SGHRS and CDR2 YFSETQ. There are 16 residues in the CDR3. V lost 5 bases to trimming and J lost 0 bases, with 16 bases between them. CDR3 region: CASRGGGPSSTDTQYF. The CDR3 nucleotides read TGCGCCAGCAGAGGGGGGGGGCCGTCTAGCACAGATACGCAGTATTTT.

The V and J genes are TRBV29-1 and TRBJ2-1; 7 nucleotides match TRBD1. J was trimmed by 9 bases and V by 8 bases; bases with no gene match: 7. The CDR3 is 11 amino acids. Per the germline V gene, CDR1 is SQVTM and CDR2 is ANQGSEA. CDR3 sequence (DNA): TGCAGCATAAAGGGGGCAGCTGAGCAGTTCTTC. Protein product: CSIKGAAEQFF.

The sample holds a few counts of this clone. The chain recombines TRBV2 with TRBJ1-2, with 7 bases identical to TRBD1. Trimming removed 6 bases from V and 1 base from J; junction bases left unmatched: 2. Germline loops: CDR1 SNHLY, CDR2 FYNNEI. There are 13 residues in the CDR3. CDR3 in amino acids: CASSRDSNYGYTF. As DNA, the CDR3 is TGTGCCAGCAGCAGGGACAGTAACTATGGCTACACCTTC.

The chain combines TRBV5-1 with TRBJ2-1; D possibly corresponds to TRBD2 (5 bases). V shed 0 bases and J shed 0 bases, with 7 bases lying between them. Germline CDR1 is SGHRS and CDR2 is YFSETQ. CDR3 length: 15 residues. The CDR3 reads CASSLETNSYNEQFF. The CDR3 DNA reads as TGCGCCAGCAGCTTGGAGACTAACTCCTACAATGAGCAGTTCTTC.

This chain connects TRBV11-2 to TRBJ1-1; D remains unclear. With 4 bases removed from V and 1 base from J, the gap between germline ends came to 7 bases. Per the germline V gene, CDR1 is SGHAT and CDR2 is FQNNGV. The CDR3 has 13 residues. Here the CDR3 DNA reads TGTGCCAGCAGCTCCCCGGGGAACACTGAAGCTTTCTTT. This translates into CASSSPGNTEAFF.

The gene calls are TRBV9 and TRBJ1-1; 8 bases are shared with TRBD1. The CDR3 runs 13 residues. The germline V gene encodes CDR1 SGDLS and CDR2 YYNGEE. V was clipped by 2 bases and J by 3 bases; unmatched bases: 0. The chain's CDR3 is CASSVGQDTEAFF. The DNA for the CDR3 is TGTGCCAGCAGCGTGGGACAGGACACTGAAGCTTTCTTT.

V is TRBV12-3 or TRBV12-4 and J is TRBJ2-1; the match to TRBD2 covers 7 bases. This CDR3 is 13 amino acids long. With 3 bases clipped from V and 8 bases from J, the junction kept 4 bases outside the gene matches. The CDR3 DNA follows: TGTGCCAGCAGTTTTGGGAGGGCAGATGAGCAGTTCTTC. Residues: CASSFGRADEQFF.

The chain couples TRBV12-3 or TRBV12-4 to TRBJ2-7; D might be TRBD1 (6 bases). The V and J ends lost 5 bases and 2 bases respectively, with 10 bases between them. This CDR3 is built from 13 residues. In nucleotides, the CDR3 is TGTGCCAGCAGTACCCAGGGGACCTACGAGCAGTACTTC. As protein: CASSTQGTYEQYF.